This is a list of T cell receptor beta chains from one sample in a study of control samples from healthy donors and cancer patients. Assay: immunoSEQ multiplex PCR; the TCRdb copy retains only in-frame clones and omits some. This sample carries about 49,000 clones, 65% to 90% of them seen once, and the ten largest clones take about 3%. The sample taken for sequencing was PBMCs. The receptors originated from a woman in her fifties or sixties with lung cancer. Both conserved end residues are part of each CDR3. A D gene is named only where the DNA matches it firmly. Part of the rows lack a size; the others show once, few, many or a class for expanded clones.

.	TRBV2	TRBJ2-7	.	CASSEQGGGEQYF	TGTGCCAGCAGTGAGCAGGGTGGTGGCGAGCAGTACTTC
.	TRBV14	TRBJ1-6	.	CASSRSGAGNSPLHF	TGCGCCAGCAGCCGATCAGGGGCCGGTAATTCACCCCTCCACTTT
.	TRBV7-3	TRBJ2-1	.	CASGLGNEQFF	TGTGCCAGCGGCTTAGGGAATGAGCAGTTCTTC
.	TRBV6-1	TRBJ1-2	TRBD1	CASSEGQGHYGYTF	TGTGCCAGCAGTGAAGGACAGGGACACTATGGCTACACCTTC
.	TRBV7-3	TRBJ2-5	.	CASSLTVGKETQYF	TGTGCCAGCAGCTTAACTGTGGGGAAAGAGACCCAGTACTTC
.	TRBV4-3	TRBJ1-6	TRBD1	CASSQETGGLSPLHF	TGCGCCAGCAGCCAAGAGACAGGGGGCCTTTCACCCCTCCACTTT
.	TRBV27	TRBJ1-1	.	CASSFSTTNTEAFF	TGTGCCAGCAGTTTTTCGACTACGAACACTGAAGCTTTCTTT
.	TRBV11-2	TRBJ2-7	.	CASSLAHEQYF	TGTGCCAGCAGCTTAGCCCACGAGCAGTACTTC
.	TRBV18	TRBJ1-4	.	CASSLGPPGEKLFF	TGTGCCAGCTCCCTAGGCCCCCCTGGAGAAAAACTGTTTTTT
.	TRBV5-1	TRBJ2-1	.	CASSAGQTYNEQFF	TGCGCCAGCAGCGCGGGACAGACTTACAATGAGCAGTTCTTC
.	TRBV28	TRBJ2-2	.	CASSPQPSNTGELFF	TGTGCCAGCAGTCCTCAACCCAGCAACACCGGGGAGCTGTTTTTT
.	TRBV9	TRBJ2-2	TRBD1	CASSVAGGPTGELFF	TGTGCCAGCAGCGTGGCAGGGGGCCCGACCGGGGAGCTGTTTTTT
.	TRBV5-4	TRBJ2-3	.	CASSLGLATDTQYF	TGTGCCAGCAGCTTGGGCCTAGCAACAGATACGCAGTATTTT
.	TRBV18	TRBJ2-7	.	CASSPESTGYYEQYF	TGTGCCAGCTCACCTGAATCAACAGGGTACTACGAGCAGTACTTC
.	TRBV5-4	TRBJ1-1	TRBD1	CASSFHGTGDTEAFF	TGTGCCAGCAGCTTCCACGGGACAGGGGACACTGAAGCTTTCTTT
.	TRBV5-1	TRBJ1-6	.	CASSKGPIEGSPLHF	TGCGCCAGCAGCAAAGGACCCATCGAAGGTTCACCCCTCCACTTT
.	TRBV5-8	TRBJ1-1	TRBD1	CASSYGTGESTEAFF	TGTGCCAGCAGCTACGGGACAGGGGAATCCACTGAAGCTTTCTTT
.	TRBV6-2/TRBV6-3	TRBJ2-1	TRBD2	CASSYPSGSSYNEQFF	TGTGCCAGCAGTTACCCTAGCGGTAGCTCCTACAATGAGCAGTTCTTC
once	TRBV4-1	TRBJ1-6	TRBD1	CASSHPQGTGANNSPLHF	TGCGCCAGCAGCCATCCTCAGGGGACAGGAGCAAATAATTCACCCCTCCACTTT
.	TRBV10-3	TRBJ2-1	.	CAISESYNEQFF	TGTGCCATCAGTGAGTCCTACAATGAGCAGTTCTTC
.	TRBV9	TRBJ1-1	.	CASSSSGTFNTEAFF	TGTGCCAGCAGCTCCTCCGGGACCTTCAACACTGAAGCTTTCTTT